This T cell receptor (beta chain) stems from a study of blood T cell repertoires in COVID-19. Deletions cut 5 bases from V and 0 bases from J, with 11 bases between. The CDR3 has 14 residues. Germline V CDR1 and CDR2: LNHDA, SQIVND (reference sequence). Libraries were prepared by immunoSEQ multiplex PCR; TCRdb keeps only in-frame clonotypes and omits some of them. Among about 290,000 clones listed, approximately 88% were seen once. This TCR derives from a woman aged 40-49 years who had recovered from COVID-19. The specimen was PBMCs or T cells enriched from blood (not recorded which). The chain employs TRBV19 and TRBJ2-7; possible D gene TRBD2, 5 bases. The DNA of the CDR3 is TGTGCCAGTAGTGCATTAGCGAACTCCTACGAGCAGTACTTC. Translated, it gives CASSALANSYEQYF.